Only a few counts were recorded for the clone carrying this T cell receptor (beta chain). Its antigen is currently unknown. This specimen belongs to a study of T cell repertoires in cytomegalovirus infection. Overall study context: Peptides in the study included HLA-C-restricted and HLA-B-restricted CMV epitopes. Study findings and constraints: HLA-C-restricted CMV clonotypes gave the most frequent clonotype in two of eight donors. Cumulative frequency of public TCR beta families picked out carriers of CMV plus the relevant HLA.

Looked up from germline, CDR1 is MNHNY and CDR2 is SVGAGI (reference sequence). This CDR3 is built from 15 residues. V was pared by 5 bases and J by 3 bases, with 5 bases of the junction left unmatched. TCRdb re-derived calls from the reads in MiXCR, one entry per CDR3 protein. The sample has about 150,000 distinct CDR3 sequences; 25% to 35% are singletons. The chain combines TRBV6-6 with TRBJ1-5; 9 positions agree with TRBD1. The starting material was CD8+ T cells from cultured PBMCs, obtained from culture after CMV antigen stimulation. This receptor was taken from a human donor in good health (CMV status not recorded). Some clones in this sample may be carry-over from other donors' samples. CDR3 sequence (DNA): TGTGCCAGCAGTATGGGACAGGGCTACAATCAGCCCCAGCATTTT. Translated: CASSMGQGYNQPQHF.